One sample yielded the 26 T cell receptor beta chains listed below, sequenced in a study of T cells after yellow fever vaccination (dated 2019 in TCRdb). This specimen's treatment or condition label, interpreted: live attenuated yellow fever vaccine strain. The library was obtained by 5' RACE. Sequenced on an Illumina HiSeq 2500. The public sequencing data were trimmed at Q25 with fastp and processed into clonotypes with MiXCR by TCRdb, which kept only in-frame beta chains. Each entry merges the rows of one CDR3 protein and shows their most common DNA and genes. The sample table shows under 550,000 distinct CDR3 sequences, and 21% are seen once. In total, the top ten clones hold about 16% of the sample. This sample comprised PBMCs, obtained approximately 22 days after the first yellow fever vaccination. The source of these receptors is a man in his late teens or twenties who received the YFV17D yellow fever vaccine.

The chain links TRBV21-1 to TRBJ2-7; the table gives TRBD1 as D, unverified against the DNA. TRBV21-1 is a pseudogene locus. The CDR3 is 18 residues long. Here the CDR3 reads CASRALGQGALNSYEQYV. CDR3 nucleotide sequence: TGTGCCAGCAGAGCGTTGGGACAGGGGGCCTTAAATTCCTACGAGCAGTACGTC.

The rearrangement joins TRBV7-9 to TRBJ2-7; 7 nucleotides match TRBD2. With V trimmed by 7 bases and J by 3 bases, 15 bases remained unmatched. The germline V gene has CDR1 SEHNR and CDR2 FQNEAQ (reference sequence). The CDR3 consists of 16 residues. CDR3 nucleotides: TGTGCCAGCACCCCCGCAGCGGGGACTCCAGGCTACGAGCAGTACTTC. As protein: CASTPAAGTPGYEQYF.

This rearrangement joins TRBV7-8 to TRBJ2-7; possible D gene TRBD1, 6 bases. Germline CDR1 reads SGHVS; CDR2 reads FQNEAQ. Between the trimmed V and J ends, which lost 1 base and 5 bases, there was a span of 12 bases. This CDR3 is 14 amino acids long. CDR3 DNA sequence: TGTGCCAGCAGCTTAGAAGCAGGGGAAGACGAGCAGTACTTC. Its translation: CASSLEAGEDEQYF.

The table lists this clonotype with a few counts. The chain is built from TRBV27 and TRBJ2-5; unclear D gene. The CDR3 covers 14 residues. From germline, CDR1 is MNHEY and CDR2 SMNVEV (reference sequence). Trimming pared 3 bases from V and 4 bases from J, leaving 12 bases between. The CDR3 nucleotides read TGTGCCAGCAGTTTCGTGGCCACCTTAGAGACCCAGTACTTC. It codes for CASSFVATLETQYF.

The chain carries TRBV5-4 and TRBJ1-1, with TRBD1 as a possible D gene (5 bases). The V gene's germline CDR1 is SGHNT and CDR2 YYREEE (reference sequence). V was clipped by 4 bases and J by 4 bases, with 14 bases between them. The CDR3 has 14 residues. DNA of the CDR3: TGTGCCAGCAGCCCCGGAGGGGTGGGCACTGAAGCTTTCTTT. It encodes CASSPGGVGTEAFF.

CDR3: CASSWGRIYEQYV. In DNA form, the CDR3 reads TGTGCCAGCAGCTGGGGACGGATCTACGAGCAGTACGTC. J is TRBJ2-7 and V is TRBV6-2 or TRBV6-3; possibly TRBD1 or TRBD2 for D (5 bases each). The CDR3 loop spans 13 amino acids. Germline V gene sequence: CDR1 MNHEY, CDR2 SVGEGT. The V end was cut by 6 bases, the J end by 3 bases, with 12 bases between.

This clonotype was observed a few times. The chain carries TRBV6-2 or TRBV6-3 and TRBJ2-3; D is tentatively TRBD1 or TRBD2 (5 bases each). Germline CDR1 MNHEY, CDR2 SVGEGT. The CDR3 covers 15 residues. Trimming removed 5 bases from V and 4 bases from J, with 16 bases in between. The CDR3 region is CASSPPGTYPDTQYF. The CDR3 DNA sequence: TGTGCCAGCAGTCCTCCCGGGACCTATCCAGATACGCAGTATTTT.

This clonotype was counted a few times. The chain recombines TRBV6-5 with TRBJ1-4; D gene ambiguous. Germline values: CDR1 MNHEY, CDR2 SVGAGI. Trimming stripped 5 bases from V and 4 bases from J, with 5 bases between. The CDR3 has 12 residues. CDR3 sequence reads: CASSAFNEKLFF. The CDR3 nucleotides read TGTGCCAGCAGTGCCTTTAATGAAAAACTGTTTTTT.

The rearrangement links TRBV20-1 to TRBJ2-1; D is undetermined. The CDR3 is made up of 13 amino acids. The V gene lost 4 bases and the J gene lost 7 bases, with 14 bases spanning the gap. CDR1 is DFQATT, CDR2 SNEGSKA, per germline (reference sequence). The CDR3 nucleotides read TGCAGTGCTATGGGAACGACCGAGAATGAGCAGTTCTTC. Its protein is CSAMGTTENEQFF.

The chain links TRBV5-1 to TRBJ2-1; TRBD1 agrees at 9 bases. V dropped 2 bases and J dropped 5; count of bases not matched to a gene: 5. The V gene's germline CDR1 is SGHRS and CDR2 YFSETQ. The CDR3 totals 15 residues. The CDR3 bases are TGCGCCAGCAGCTTTTATAGGACAGGGGACAATGAGCAGTTCTTC. Protein sequence: CASSFYRTGDNEQFF.

The chain combines TRBV13 with TRBJ2-7, with 7 bases lining up with TRBD1. CDR1 PRHDT and CDR2 FYEKMQ come from the germline V gene (reference sequence). The CDR3 consists of 12 residues. V was clipped by 5 bases and J by 5 bases; unmatched bases: 3. CDR3: CASSIGQDEQYF. DNA for the CDR3: TGTGCCAGCAGCATTGGACAGGACGAGCAGTACTTC.

The chain links TRBV6-5 to TRBJ1-6, with D tentatively TRBD1 (6 bases). The CDR3 totals 17 residues. The V gene lost 2 bases and the J gene lost 4 bases, with 15 bases spanning the gap. Looked up from germline, CDR1 is MNHEY and CDR2 is SVGAGI. In DNA form, the CDR3 reads TGTGCCAGCAGTTACGGGACGCGGGACACTTATAATTCACCCCTCCACTTT. Protein: CASSYGTRDTYNSPLHF.

The CDR3 loop reads CASSALDRGDEQYF. DNA of the CDR3: TGTGCCAGCAGTGCATTAGACAGGGGAGACGAGCAGTACTTC. The V gene is TRBV25-1, the J gene TRBJ2-7, with TRBD1 matching 8 bases. This CDR3 has 14 residues. V lost 4 bases and J lost 5; bases outside the gene matches: 7. The germline CDR1 and CDR2 sequences are MGHDK and SYGVNS.

The chain uses TRBV20-1 and TRBJ1-4, with 7 bases that match TRBD1. V gave up 0 bases and J gave up 8 bases; unmatched junction bases: 6. Germline CDR1 reads DFQATT; CDR2 reads SNEGSKA (reference sequence). The CDR3 totals 14 residues. The DNA for the CDR3 is TGCAGTGCTAGAGATCTACAGGGGAGCGAAAAACTGTTTTTT. It encodes CSARDLQGSEKLFF.

Concerning this clonotype: Since no conserved phenylalanine or tryptophan closes the CDR3, a read error is the likely cause. V is TRBV20-1 and J is TRBJ2-7; a possible D gene is TRBD1 (6 bases). The CDR3 sequence is 13 residues long. Germline V gene lookup returns CDR1 DFQATT and CDR2 SNEGSKA (reference sequence). Trimming removed 7 bases from V and 3 bases from J, with 16 bases in between. CDR3 region: CSVSRGGSYEQYA. DNA of the CDR3: TGCAGTGTCTCCCGAGGGGGTAGCTACGAGCAGTACGCC.

V usage is TRBV7-9 and J usage is TRBJ1-2; 7 nucleotides match TRBD1. The germline gives CDR1 SEHNR, CDR2 FQNEAQ (reference sequence). With V trimmed by 5 bases and J by 8 bases, 11 bases remained unmatched. This CDR3 spans 14 amino acids. CDR3 nucleotides: TGTGCCAGCAGCCCAGGGACAGTCGTTGGGGGCTACACCTTC. Translated: CASSPGTVVGGYTF. Supplemented by reference TRBV7-9 and TRBJ1-2, the full variable domain reads DTGVSQNPRHKITKRGQNVTFRCDPISEHNRLYWYRQTLGQGPEFLTYFQNEAQLEKSRLLSDRFSAERPKGSFSTLEIQRTEQGDSAMYLCASSPGTVVGGYTFGSGTRLTVV.

In its sample, this clonotype was seen many times. V usage is TRBV5-5 and J usage is TRBJ2-5; no reliable D call. The CDR3 extends over 12 amino acids. Per germline, CDR1 SGHKS and CDR2 YYEKEE (reference sequence). V lost 3 bases and J lost 1, with 4 bases in between. This chain's CDR3 is CASSWPQETQYF. The CDR3, as DNA: TGTGCCAGCAGCTGGCCCCAAGAGACCCAGTACTTC. Combining the CDR3 with reference TRBV5-5 and TRBJ2-5 gives the whole variable domain DAGVTQSPTHLIKTRGQQVTLRCSPISGHKSVSWYQQVLGQGPQFIFQYYEKEERGRGNFPDRFSARQFPNYSSELNVNALLLGDSALYLCASSWPQETQYFGPGTRLLVL.

The rearrangement links TRBV11-2 to TRBJ2-1, with D maybe TRBD2 (5 bases). Trimming pared 8 bases from V and 7 bases from J, leaving 18 bases between. There are 14 residues in the CDR3. Germline-derived CDR1 and CDR2 are SGHAT and FQNNGV. CDR3 nucleotide sequence: TGTGCCAGCTCATCAATGGTCACGGGGAATGAGCAGTTCTTC. Amino acids: CASSSMVTGNEQFF.

On this clonotype: The final CDR3 position lacks the conserved phenylalanine or tryptophan, pointing to a likely read error. CDR3 DNA: TGCAGTGCTCCCGGACTAGCGGGGGGATTCCCGTCCAATGAGCAGTTCCTC. Protein sequence: CSAPGLAGGFPSNEQFL. The chain combines TRBV20-1 with TRBJ2-1; 14 bases align to TRBD2. CDR1 is DFQATT, CDR2 SNEGSKA, per germline (reference sequence). This CDR3 is built from 17 residues. The V segment lost 5 bases and the J segment 6 bases; nucleotides outside the gene matches: 12.

In its sample, this clonotype was seen a few times. The V call is TRBV20-1, the J call TRBJ2-5; D call uncertain. The CDR3 sequence is 14 residues long. The V end lost 6 bases, the J end lost 2 bases, and 16 bases lay between the germline ends. In germline, CDR1 is DFQATT, CDR2 SNEGSKA (reference sequence). The DNA for the CDR3 is TGCAGTGCCCCGGATGAGTACCCGCAAGAGACCCAGTACTTC. It yields the protein CSAPDEYPQETQYF.

The CDR3 sequence is CASRPTRSQGHTQYF. The CDR3 DNA reads TGCGCCAGCAGACCCACACGGTCCCAGGGGCATACGCAGTATTTT. The J gene is TRBJ2-3, the V gene TRBV5-1; the D gene is possibly TRBD1 (6 bases). From germline, CDR1 is SGHRS and CDR2 YFSETQ. Trimming cost V 5 bases and J 7 bases, with 20 bases left between them. CDR3 length equals 15 residues.

This clonotype was recorded at least ten times. V gene TRBV12-3 or TRBV12-4 combines with J gene TRBJ2-5, with D possibly being TRBD2 (6 bases). This CDR3 region has 14 residues. V dropped 4 bases and J dropped 5 bases, with 14 bases sitting between them. For the CDR3, the DNA is TGTGCCAGCAGTTCCCCTCGGGGGTTGGAGACCCAGTACTTC. Translated: CASSSPRGLETQYF.

This clonotype was observed a few times. The chain combines TRBV27 with TRBJ2-1; 8 bases are shared with TRBD2. The trim removed 3 bases at V and 5 bases at J, leaving 6 bases unmatched. This CDR3 is built from 15 residues. Germline lookup yields CDR1 MNHEY and CDR2 SMNVEV (reference sequence). For the CDR3, the DNA is TGTGCCAGCAGTTTCATAGCGGGGCCTAACAATGAGCAGTTCTTC. Translated, it gives CASSFIAGPNNEQFF.

This clonotype has a handful of counts. V and J are TRBV29-1 and TRBJ1-3, with D uncertain. V was shortened by 4 bases and J by 7 bases, with 8 bases between the two germline ends. In germline, CDR1 is SQVTM, CDR2 ANQGSEA. There are 11 residues in the CDR3. The CDR3 loop is CSVALLNTIYF. The CDR3 bases are TGCAGCGTTGCCCTTTTGAACACCATATATTTT.

The V call is TRBV20-1, the J call TRBJ2-7; 7 bases align to TRBD1. The length of the CDR3 is 13 residues. Germline values: CDR1 DFQATT, CDR2 SNEGSKA (reference sequence). Unmatched junction bases numbered 4, after V lost 3 bases and J lost 2 bases. The CDR3 sequence is CSASGTATYEQYV. CDR3 DNA sequence: TGCAGTGCTAGTGGGACAGCAACCTACGAGCAGTACGTC.

V usage is TRBV21-1 and J usage is TRBJ2-4; TRBD1 is the table's D call, not checked against the DNA. TRBV21-1 corresponds to a pseudogene. The CDR3 sequence is 14 residues long. This CDR3 is CASMPGEAKNIQYF. In DNA form, the CDR3 reads TGTGCCAGCATGCCAGGGGAGGCCAAAAACATTCAGTACTTC.